Included here is one T cell receptor (beta chain) sequence, with context. The antigen is unknown. The sample is drawn from a study of T cell responses to AZD1222 COVID-19 vaccine. General study points: Sampling that yielded the repertoires occurred only after the peak T cell response.

V lost 3 bases and J 4 bases, leaving 10 bases between the germline ends. The CDR3 spans 12 residues. The germline V gene has CDR1 DFQATT and CDR2 SNEGSKA (reference sequence). Some clones are missing from TCRdb's copy, which holds only in-frame ones; the method was immunoSEQ multiplex PCR. The sample comprises under 140,000 clones, less than 95% of which are singletons, and approximately 8% rests with the top ten. V is TRBV20-1 and J is TRBJ2-7; no definite D call. This sequence was found in an adult in good health. The sample here was peripheral blood, taken on day 0 of AZD1222 vaccination. CDR3: CSASLSPYEQYF. CDR3 bases: TGCAGTGCTAGTTTGTCACCATACGAGCAGTACTTC.